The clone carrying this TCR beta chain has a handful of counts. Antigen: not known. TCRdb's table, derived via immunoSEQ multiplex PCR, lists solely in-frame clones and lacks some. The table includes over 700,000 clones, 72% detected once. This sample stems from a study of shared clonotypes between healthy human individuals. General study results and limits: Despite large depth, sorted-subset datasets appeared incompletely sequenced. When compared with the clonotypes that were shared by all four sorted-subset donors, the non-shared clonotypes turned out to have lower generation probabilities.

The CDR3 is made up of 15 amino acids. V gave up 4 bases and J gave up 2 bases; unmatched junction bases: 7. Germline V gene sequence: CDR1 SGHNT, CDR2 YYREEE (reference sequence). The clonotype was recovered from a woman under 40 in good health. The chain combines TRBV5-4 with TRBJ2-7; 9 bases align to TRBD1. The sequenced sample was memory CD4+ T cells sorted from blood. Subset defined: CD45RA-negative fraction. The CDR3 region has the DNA TGTGCCAGCAGCACAGGGGGCGCGAGACCCTACGAGCAGTACTTC. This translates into CASSTGGARPYEQYF.